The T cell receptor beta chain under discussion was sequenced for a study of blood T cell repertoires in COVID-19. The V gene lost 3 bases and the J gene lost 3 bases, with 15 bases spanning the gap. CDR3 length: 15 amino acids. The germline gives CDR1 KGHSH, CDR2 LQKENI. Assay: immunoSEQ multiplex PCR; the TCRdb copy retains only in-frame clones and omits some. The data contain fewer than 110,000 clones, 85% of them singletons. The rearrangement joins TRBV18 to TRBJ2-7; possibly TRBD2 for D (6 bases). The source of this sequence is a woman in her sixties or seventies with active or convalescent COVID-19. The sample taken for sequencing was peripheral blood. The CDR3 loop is CASSPQSGTLYEQYF. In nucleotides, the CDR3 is TGTGCCAGCTCACCCCAGTCCGGGACTCTCTACGAGCAGTACTTC.